These 5 T cell receptor beta chains were all obtained from the same sample, sequenced in a study of shared clonotypes between healthy human individuals. The table came from immunoSEQ multiplex PCR; TCRdb's copy has only in-frame clones and leaves some out. The sample carries some 690,000 clones, 90% recorded once. The sequenced sample consisted of memory CD8+ T cells from PBMCs. Indicated subset: CD45RO+ cells pooled with CCR7-negative TemRA cells. All receptors derive from a man aged 18 to 29 in good health. Some clones in this sample may be carry-over from other donors' samples.

This chain uses TRBV7-8 with TRBJ2-6; no reliable D call. Trimming shortened V by 1 base and J by 0 bases, and 10 bases separated the two germline ends. CDR1 and CDR2 (germline): SGHVS, FQNEAQ. The CDR3 runs to 17 residues. CDR3 protein: CASSLDQPNSGANVLTF. In nucleotides, the CDR3 is TGTGCCAGCAGCTTAGACCAGCCCAACTCTGGGGCCAACGTCCTGACTTTC. The entire variable domain, with the rest obtained from reference TRBV7-8 and TRBJ2-6, is as follows: GAGVSQSPRYKVAKRGQDVALRCDPISGHVSLFWYQQALGQGPEFLTYFQNEAQLDKSGLPSDRFFAERPEGSVSTLKIQRTQQEDSAVYLCASSLDQPNSGANVLTFGAGSRLTVL.

J is TRBJ2-5 and V is TRBV7-6, with TRBD1 as a possible D gene (5 bases). The V end was cut by 0 bases, the J end by 4 bases, with 12 bases between. CDR1 is SGHVS and CDR2 is FNYEAQ in the germline V gene. The CDR3 length is 15 residues. Written as DNA, the CDR3 is TGTGCCAGCAGCTTAGCGGGCAGGGTGGCAGAGACCCAGTACTTC. This translates into CASSLAGRVAETQYF. The whole variable domain, filled in from reference TRBV7-6 and TRBJ2-5, reads GAGVSQSPRYKVTKRGQDVALRCDPISGHVSLYWYRQALGQGPEFLTYFNYEAQQDKSGLPNDRFSAERPEGSISTLTIQRTEQRDSAMYRCASSLAGRVAETQYFGPGTRLLVL.

This clone appeared a few times. The chain carries TRBV5-5 and TRBJ1-5; D not certain. This CDR3 comprises 15 residues. V lost 4 bases, J lost 0 bases, and 11 bases lay in between. Germline loops: CDR1 SGHKS, CDR2 YYEKEE (reference sequence). The CDR3 sequence: CASSAFEYSNQPQHF. The DNA of the CDR3 is TGTGCCAGCAGCGCCTTTGAATATAGCAATCAGCCCCAGCATTTT. Combining the CDR3 with reference TRBV5-5 and TRBJ1-5 gives the whole variable domain DAGVTQSPTHLIKTRGQQVTLRCSPISGHKSVSWYQQVLGQGPQFIFQYYEKEERGRGNFPDRFSARQFPNYSSELNVNALLLGDSALYLCASSAFEYSNQPQHFGDGTRLSIL.

This chain connects TRBV14 to TRBJ2-2, with 12 bases that match TRBD2. CDR1 is SGHDN and CDR2 is FVKESK in the germline V gene. CDR3 size: 20 residues. J lost 3 bases, V lost 0 bases, and 11 bases had no gene match. The CDR3 DNA reads as TGTGCCAGCAGCCAAGATGGGCTAGCGGGAGGGCCTTACGACACCGGGGAGCTGTTTTTT. Its translation: CASSQDGLAGGPYDTGELFF.

The chain links TRBV7-9 to TRBJ1-2; perhaps TRBD1 as D (6 bases). From germline, CDR1 is SEHNR and CDR2 FQNEAQ (reference sequence). The CDR3 runs to 13 residues. Trimming removed 8 bases from V and 0 bases from J, with 10 bases in between. The CDR3 loop reads CASQGMANYGYTF. The CDR3 DNA reads TGTGCCAGCCAGGGGATGGCTAACTATGGCTACACCTTC.